This T cell receptor beta chain was documented in a study of blood T cell repertoires in COVID-19. On the study more broadly: The cDNA or gDNA used as material had been derived from T cells, B-cell-depleted T cells, or PBMCs.

Original processing methods: Using reference gene primer amplification, nucleated cell counts were estimated. Profiling relied on immunoSEQ multiplex PCR, and the TCRdb table lists in-frame clones only, not all of them. D and trimming come from the DNA, and the V and J calls and clone size come from that table. The data show about 300,000 clones, more than 75% seen once. This CDR3 contains 15 residues. The trim removed 7 bases at V and 1 base at J, leaving 9 bases unmatched. The germline gives CDR1 SGHVS, CDR2 FNYEAQ. Which cohort a participant joined came from the clinical history participants gave. The rearrangement joins TRBV7-6 to TRBJ1-1; 7 nucleotides agree with TRBD1. This TCR was sampled from a man younger than 40 who had recovered from COVID-19. The sequenced sample consisted of PBMCs or T cells enriched from blood (not recorded which). The CDR3 region has the DNA TGTGCCAGCAACCCCGGTGCAGGGGGGAACACTGAAGCTTTCTTT. Translating it yields CASNPGAGGNTEAFF.